This is a list of T cell receptor beta chains from one sample in a study of beta chain features in type 1 diabetes. Measured with immunoSEQ multiplex PCR; TCRdb has only the in-frame clones, and not every one. The data hold under 400,000 clones, with roughly 12% observed a single time. Sequenced sample: naive CD4+ T cells from blood. These receptors were collected from a man aged 18 to 29 in good health. Each CDR3 is given with its conserved first and last residue. The D gene is left open where the match is weak.

d_gene	v_gene	CDR3aa
TRBD1	TRBV28	CASSFPGTAKQETQYF
.	TRBV19	CASSAAGNQPQHF
.	TRBV5-1	CASSLGFSGSQGYGYTF
TRBD2	TRBV29-1	CSVDFSGRGYEQYF
.	TRBV30	CAWLRSYNEQFF
.	TRBV18	CASSPSYLSTDTQYF
TRBD1	TRBV7-2	CASSLAGGQVGTEAFF
.	TRBV21-1	CASSLHSYPPYGYTF
TRBD1	TRBV28	CASHRQGWGDQPQHF
TRBD1	TRBV11-3	CASSPGQVPRNEQFF
.	TRBV7-2	CASSLASGNPGGYTF
TRBD2	TRBV29-1	CSVIGLAGGPEWDTQYF
.	TRBV6-6	CASVGARTEAFF
TRBD1	TRBV29-1	CSFRGQGYEQYF
.	TRBV7-2	CASSLRVWETRASTDTQYF
TRBD1	TRBV6-6	CASSYSGTGKSEQYF
.	TRBV14	CASSQDSGVSPLHF
TRBD2	TRBV25-1	CASQVLAGGDTGELFF
.	TRBV10-3	CAITLGRGEGDTQYF
.	TRBV18	CASSPSAVGAGNTIYF
.	TRBV7-2	CASSHPIRQRRETQYF
.	TRBV4-1	CASSQDRRNTIYF
TRBD2	TRBV14	CASSPGLAVNEQFF
TRBD2	TRBV5-5	CASSWEGLADNNEQFF
.	TRBV7-7	CASSLDRYNEQFF
TRBD1	TRBV6-5	CASSGDSRNQPQHF
.	TRBV4-3	CASSLEAASTDTQYF
.	TRBV7-6	CASSFRLGVTGELFF
TRBD1	TRBV6-5	CASSDMAGGYEQYF
TRBD2	TRBV14	CASNPSGTGLETQYF
.	TRBV7-9	CASRAGTSNGGAFF
.	TRBV7-9	CASSLGGTTDTQYF
.	TRBV7-8	CASSPRDIYGYTF
TRBD2	TRBV4-2	CASSQYLAGGTPETQYF
.	TRBV28	CASSFRVRGRNEQYF
TRBD2	TRBV9	CASSVGGLAAFNEQFF